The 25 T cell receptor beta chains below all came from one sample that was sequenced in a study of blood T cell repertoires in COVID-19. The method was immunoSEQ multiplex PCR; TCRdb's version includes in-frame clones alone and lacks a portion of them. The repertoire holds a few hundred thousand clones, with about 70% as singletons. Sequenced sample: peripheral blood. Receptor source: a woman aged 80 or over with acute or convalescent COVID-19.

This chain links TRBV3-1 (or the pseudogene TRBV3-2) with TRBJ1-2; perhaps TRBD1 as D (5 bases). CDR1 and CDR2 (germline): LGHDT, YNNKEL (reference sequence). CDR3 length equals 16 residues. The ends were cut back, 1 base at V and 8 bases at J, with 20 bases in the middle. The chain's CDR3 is CASSQAGIDRLGGYTF. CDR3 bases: TGTGCCAGCAGCCAAGCAGGAATTGACAGACTTGGGGGCTACACCTTC.

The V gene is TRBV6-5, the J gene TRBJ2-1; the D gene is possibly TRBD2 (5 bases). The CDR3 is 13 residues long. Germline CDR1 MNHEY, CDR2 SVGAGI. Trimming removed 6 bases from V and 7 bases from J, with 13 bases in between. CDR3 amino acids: CASSPTRRNEQFF. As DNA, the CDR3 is TGTGCCAGCAGCCCAACTAGGCGTAATGAGCAGTTCTTC.

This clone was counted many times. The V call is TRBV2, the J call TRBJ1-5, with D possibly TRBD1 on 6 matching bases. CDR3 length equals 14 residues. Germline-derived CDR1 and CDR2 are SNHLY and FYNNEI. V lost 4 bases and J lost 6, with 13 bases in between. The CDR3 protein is CASSVGAHGQPQHF. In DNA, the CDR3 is TGTGCCAGCAGTGTGGGGGCCCACGGTCAGCCCCAGCATTTT.

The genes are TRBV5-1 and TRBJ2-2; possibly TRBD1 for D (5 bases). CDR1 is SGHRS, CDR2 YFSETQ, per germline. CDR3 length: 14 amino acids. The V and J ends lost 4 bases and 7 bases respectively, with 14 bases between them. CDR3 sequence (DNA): TGCGCCAGCAGCGTGGGGCCCCTTGGCGGGGAGCTGTTTTTT. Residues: CASSVGPLGGELFF.

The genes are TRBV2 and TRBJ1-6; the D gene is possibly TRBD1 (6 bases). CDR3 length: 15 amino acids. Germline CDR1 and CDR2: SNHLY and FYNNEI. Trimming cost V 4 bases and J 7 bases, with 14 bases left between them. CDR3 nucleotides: TGTGCCAGCAGTGTTAGCCGTGGGGGCAATTCACCCCTCCACTTT. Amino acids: CASSVSRGGNSPLHF.

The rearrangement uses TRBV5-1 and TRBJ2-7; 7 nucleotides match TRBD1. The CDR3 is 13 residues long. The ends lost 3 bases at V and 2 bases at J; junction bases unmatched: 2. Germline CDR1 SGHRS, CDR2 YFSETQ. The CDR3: CASSYQGAYEQYF. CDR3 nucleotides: TGCGCCAGCAGCTACCAGGGGGCCTACGAGCAGTACTTC.

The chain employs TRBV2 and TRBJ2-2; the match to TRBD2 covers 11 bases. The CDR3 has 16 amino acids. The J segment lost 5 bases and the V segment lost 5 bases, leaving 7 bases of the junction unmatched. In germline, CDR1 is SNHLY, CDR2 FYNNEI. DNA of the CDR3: TGTGCCAGCAGTAAACTAGCGGGAGTGGCAACCGGGGAGCTGTTTTTT. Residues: CASSKLAGVATGELFF.

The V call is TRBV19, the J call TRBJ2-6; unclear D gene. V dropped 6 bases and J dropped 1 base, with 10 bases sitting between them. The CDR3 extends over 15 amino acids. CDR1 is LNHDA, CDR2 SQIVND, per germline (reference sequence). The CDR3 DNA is TGTGCCAGTAGCGTCCTGCGGTCTGGGGCCAACGTCCTGACTTTC. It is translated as CASSVLRSGANVLTF.

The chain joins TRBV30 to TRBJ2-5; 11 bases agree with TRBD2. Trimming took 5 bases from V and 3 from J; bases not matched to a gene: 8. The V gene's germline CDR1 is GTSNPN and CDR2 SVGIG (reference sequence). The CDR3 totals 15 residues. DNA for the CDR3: TGTGCCTGGGCGGGGATGGGACTAGCGGAAGAGACCCAGTACTTC. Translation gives CAWAGMGLAEETQYF.

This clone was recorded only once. CDR3 nucleotides: TGTGCCAGCAGCTTACAAATGGGACTGACCTATGGCTACACCTTC. Translation: CASSLQMGLTYGYTF. V and J are TRBV7-2 and TRBJ1-2, with D possibly being TRBD1 (5 bases). V lost 2 bases, J lost 4 bases, and 14 bases lay in between. The germline CDR1 and CDR2 sequences are SGHTA and FQGNSA. The CDR3 sequence is 15 residues long. Combining the CDR3 with reference TRBV7-2 and TRBJ1-2 gives the whole variable domain GAGVSQSPSNKVTEKGKDVELRCDPISGHTALYWYRQSLGQGLEFLIYFQGNSAPDKSGLPSDRFSAERTGGSVSTLTIQRTQQEDSAVYLCASSLQMGLTYGYTFGSGTRLTVV.

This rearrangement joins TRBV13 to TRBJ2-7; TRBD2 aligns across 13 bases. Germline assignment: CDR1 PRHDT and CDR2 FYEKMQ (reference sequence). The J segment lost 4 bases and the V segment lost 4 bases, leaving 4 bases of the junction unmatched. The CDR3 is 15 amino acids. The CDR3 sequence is CASSWETSGRYEQYF. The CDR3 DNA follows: TGTGCCAGCAGCTGGGAGACTAGCGGGAGGTACGAGCAGTACTTC.

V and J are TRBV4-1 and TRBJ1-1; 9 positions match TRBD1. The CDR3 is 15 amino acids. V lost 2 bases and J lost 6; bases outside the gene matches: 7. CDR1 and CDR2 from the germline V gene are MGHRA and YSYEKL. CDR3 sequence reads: CASSQRGQGVPEAFF. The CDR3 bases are TGCGCCAGCAGCCAACGGGGACAGGGCGTCCCTGAAGCTTTCTTT.

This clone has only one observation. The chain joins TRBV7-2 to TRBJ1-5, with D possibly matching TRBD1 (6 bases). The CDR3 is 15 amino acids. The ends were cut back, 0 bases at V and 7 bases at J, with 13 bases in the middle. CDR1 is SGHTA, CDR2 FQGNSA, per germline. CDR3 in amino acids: CASSLAGGAGQPQHF. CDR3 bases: TGTGCCAGCAGCTTAGCCGGGGGGGCCGGGCAGCCCCAGCATTTT.

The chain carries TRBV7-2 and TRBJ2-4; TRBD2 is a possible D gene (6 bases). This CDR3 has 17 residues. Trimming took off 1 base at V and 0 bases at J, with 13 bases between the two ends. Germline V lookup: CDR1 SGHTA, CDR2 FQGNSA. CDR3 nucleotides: TGTGCCAGCAGCTTAGGGAGGGGAAAACTAGCCAAAAACATTCAGTACTTC. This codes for CASSLGRGKLAKNIQYF.

The CDR3 sequence: CASFPGTPTNEKLFF. The CDR3, as DNA: TGTGCCAGTTTCCCTGGGACACCAACTAATGAAAAACTGTTTTTT. The chain is built from TRBV19 and TRBJ1-4, with D tentatively TRBD1 (6 bases). In germline, CDR1 is LNHDA, CDR2 SQIVND (reference sequence). Trimming removed 8 bases from V and 0 bases from J, with 13 bases in between. The CDR3 covers 15 residues.

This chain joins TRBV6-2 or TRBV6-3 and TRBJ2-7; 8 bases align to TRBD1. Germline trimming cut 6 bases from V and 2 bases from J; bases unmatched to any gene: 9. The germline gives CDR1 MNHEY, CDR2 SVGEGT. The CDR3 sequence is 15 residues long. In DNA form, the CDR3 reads TGTGCCAGCAGCATGGGACAGGTAAGAACCTACGAGCAGTACTTC. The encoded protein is CASSMGQVRTYEQYF.

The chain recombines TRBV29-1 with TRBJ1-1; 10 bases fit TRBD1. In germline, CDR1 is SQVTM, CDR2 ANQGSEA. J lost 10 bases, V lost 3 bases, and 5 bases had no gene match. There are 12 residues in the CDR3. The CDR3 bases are TGCAGCGTTGATGGGGGACAGGGGCCAGCTTTCTTT. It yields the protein CSVDGGQGPAFF.

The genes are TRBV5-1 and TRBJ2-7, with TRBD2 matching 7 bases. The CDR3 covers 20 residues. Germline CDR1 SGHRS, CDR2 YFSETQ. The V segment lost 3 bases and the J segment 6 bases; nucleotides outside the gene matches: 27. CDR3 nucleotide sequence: TGCGCCAGCAGCTCCGCTAGGGCTAGCGGAACAAGAGTCCTTAGAGGCGAGCAGTACTTC. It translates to CASSSARASGTRVLRGEQYF.

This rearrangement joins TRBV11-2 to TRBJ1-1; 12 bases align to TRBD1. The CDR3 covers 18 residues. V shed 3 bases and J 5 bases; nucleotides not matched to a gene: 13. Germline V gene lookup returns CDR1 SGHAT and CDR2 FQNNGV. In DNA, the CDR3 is TGTGCCAGCAGCTTCAGGGACAGGGGGCCTCTGGGGTATACTGAAGCTTTCTTT. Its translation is CASSFRDRGPLGYTEAFF.

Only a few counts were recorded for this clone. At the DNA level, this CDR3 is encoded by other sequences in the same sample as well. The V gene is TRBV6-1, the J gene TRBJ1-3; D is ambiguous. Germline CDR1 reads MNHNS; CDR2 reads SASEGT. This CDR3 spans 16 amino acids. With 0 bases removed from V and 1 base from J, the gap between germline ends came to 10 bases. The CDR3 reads CASSEALSGSGNTIYF. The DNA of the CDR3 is TGTGCCAGCAGTGAAGCGCTATCAGGTTCTGGAAACACCATATATTTT.

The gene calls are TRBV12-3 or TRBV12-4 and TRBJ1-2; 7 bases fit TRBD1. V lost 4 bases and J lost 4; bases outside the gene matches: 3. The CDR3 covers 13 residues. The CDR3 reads CASSSQGVYGYTF. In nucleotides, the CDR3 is TGTGCCAGCAGTTCCCAGGGGGTCTATGGCTACACCTTC.

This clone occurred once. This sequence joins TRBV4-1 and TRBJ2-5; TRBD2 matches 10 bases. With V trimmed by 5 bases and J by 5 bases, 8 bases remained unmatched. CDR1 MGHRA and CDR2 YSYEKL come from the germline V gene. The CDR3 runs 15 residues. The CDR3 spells CASSSQREGRETQYF. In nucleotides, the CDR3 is TGCGCCAGCAGCTCTCAGCGGGAGGGCCGCGAGACCCAGTACTTC.

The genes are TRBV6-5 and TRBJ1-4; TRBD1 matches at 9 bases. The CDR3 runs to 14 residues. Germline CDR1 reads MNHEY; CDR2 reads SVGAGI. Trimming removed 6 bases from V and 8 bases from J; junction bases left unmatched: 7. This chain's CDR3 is CASRPQGAGEKLFF. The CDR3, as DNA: TGTGCCAGCAGGCCACAGGGGGCTGGGGAAAAACTGTTTTTT.

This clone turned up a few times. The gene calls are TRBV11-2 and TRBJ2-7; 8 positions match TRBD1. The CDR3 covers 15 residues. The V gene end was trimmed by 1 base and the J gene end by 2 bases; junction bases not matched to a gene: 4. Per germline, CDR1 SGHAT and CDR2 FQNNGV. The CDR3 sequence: CASSLGTGGPYEQYF. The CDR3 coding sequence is TGTGCCAGCAGCTTAGGAACAGGGGGGCCCTACGAGCAGTACTTC.

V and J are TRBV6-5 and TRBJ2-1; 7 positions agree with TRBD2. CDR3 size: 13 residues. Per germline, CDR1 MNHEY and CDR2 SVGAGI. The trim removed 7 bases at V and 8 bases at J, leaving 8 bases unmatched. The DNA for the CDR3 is TGTGCCAGCAAACGACTAGCATCGGATGAGCAGTTCTTC. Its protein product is CASKRLASDEQFF.